Shown below are 21 T cell receptor beta chains from a single sample sequenced in a study of human T cells and chemical hapten exposure. A single record per CDR3 protein comes from TCRdb applying MiXCR to the RACE reads. The sample shows 99,000 or so distinct CDR3 sequences, 34% of them seen only once. The time point was: patch test 3, about 24 weeks after DPC sensitization. Treatment indicated: therapeutic diphenylcyclopropenone sensitization with weekly scalp DPC. Material: whole blood, obtained in connection with sensitization to the hapten diphenylcyclopropenone (DPC). All receptors derive from a man aged 40-49 years with alopecia areata. Some clones in this sample may be carry-over from other donors' samples.

This chain uses TRBV2 with TRBJ2-1; a weak D match, TRBD1 (6 bases). V dropped 8 bases and J dropped 2 bases, with 13 bases sitting between them. Germline CDR1 reads SNHLY; CDR2 reads FYNNEI. CDR3 length: 14 amino acids. The CDR3 sequence is CASGGRGTYNEQFF. The DNA for the CDR3 is TGTGCCAGCGGGGGCAGGGGCACCTACAATGAGCAGTTCTTC.

This clonotype was counted a few times. V and J are TRBV12-3 or TRBV12-4 and TRBJ2-5, with D possibly being TRBD2 (6 bases). The V end lost 5 bases, the J end lost 9 bases, and 13 bases lay between the germline ends. This CDR3 comprises 12 residues. The CDR3 sequence: CASSPHWGAQYF. The CDR3 DNA is TGTGCCAGCAGTCCCCATTGGGGGGCCCAGTACTTC.

This clonotype was observed a few times. This sequence joins TRBV7-2 and TRBJ2-5, with 9 bases matching TRBD2. The V and J ends lost 5 bases and 4 bases, in that order; junction bases with no gene match: 2. Looked up from germline, CDR1 is SGHTA and CDR2 is FQGNSA. The CDR3 totals 13 residues. CDR3 loop: CASSPTSGETQYF. CDR3 DNA: TGTGCCAGCAGCCCGACTAGCGGAGAGACCCAGTACTTC. Full variable domain (missing parts from reference TRBV7-2 and TRBJ2-5): GAGVSQSPSNKVTEKGKDVELRCDPISGHTALYWYRQSLGQGLEFLIYFQGNSAPDKSGLPSDRFSAERTGGSVSTLTIQRTQQEDSAVYLCASSPTSGETQYFGPGTRLLVL.

This clonotype was counted only a few times. The chain employs TRBV29-1 and TRBJ2-5; the D is unclear. Germline CDR1 reads SQVTM; CDR2 reads ANQGSEA. The CDR3 covers 11 residues. V gave up 3 bases and J gave up 2 bases, with 4 bases separating them. The CDR3 protein is CSVEVQETQYF. The CDR3 coding sequence is TGCAGCGTTGAGGTTCAAGAGACCCAGTACTTC.

V is TRBV20-1 and J is TRBJ1-2, with a weak D call TRBD1 (5 bases). V gave up 3 bases and J gave up 1 base, with 12 bases separating them. The CDR3 extends over 14 amino acids. Germline V gene lookup returns CDR1 DFQATT and CDR2 SNEGSKA (reference sequence). This CDR3 is CSARGREDNYGYTF. The CDR3 DNA sequence: TGCAGTGCTAGGGGACGGGAGGATAACTATGGCTACACCTTC.

This chain links TRBV29-1 with TRBJ1-1; D not resolved. CDR1 is SQVTM and CDR2 is ANQGSEA in the germline V gene. This CDR3 spans 10 amino acids. This CDR3 reads CMGLSTEAFF. In DNA, the CDR3 is TGCATGGGGTTGAGCACTGAAGCTTTCTTT.

The table lists this clonotype with a few counts. The CDR3 DNA follows: TGTGCCAGCAGCGTGGACGTGGGGGAAGAGACCCAGTACTTC. Its translation is CASSVDVGEETQYF. The genes are TRBV9 and TRBJ2-5; either TRBD1 or TRBD2 may supply D (5 bases each). CDR3 length: 14 residues. Trimming left V 2 bases short and J 3 bases short, with 11 bases between. Germline V CDR1 and CDR2: SGDLS, YYNGEE.

The V and J genes are TRBV29-1 and TRBJ2-3; TRBD1 is a possible D gene (5 bases). Trimming pared 4 bases from V and 0 bases from J, leaving 14 bases between. Germline V gives CDR1 SQVTM, CDR2 ANQGSEA. This CDR3 is built from 15 residues. CDR3 residues: CSVAGALPSTDTQYF. CDR3 nucleotides: TGCAGCGTTGCTGGGGCGTTACCTAGCACAGATACGCAGTATTTT.

This clonotype was picked up many times. The rearrangement uses TRBV3-1 and TRBJ2-1; 8 bases are shared with TRBD2. CDR1 is LGHDT, CDR2 YNNKEL, per germline (reference sequence). This CDR3 is 19 amino acids long. V gave up 1 base and J gave up 6 bases; unmatched junction bases: 17. CDR3: CASSQVAVLSGSRSNEQFF. CDR3 nucleotides: TGTGCCAGCAGCCAAGTCGCAGTATTAAGCGGGAGTCGGAGCAATGAGCAGTTCTTC.

This rearrangement joins TRBV5-1 to TRBJ2-1; D is possibly TRBD2 (6 bases). V dropped 4 bases and J dropped 0 bases, with 17 bases sitting between them. The CDR3 sequence is 17 residues long. Germline V lookup: CDR1 SGHRS, CDR2 YFSETQ. The CDR3 is CASSPGVLAVSYNEQFF. As DNA, the CDR3 is TGCGCCAGCAGCCCGGGGGTGTTGGCTGTCTCCTACAATGAGCAGTTCTTC. Full variable domain (missing parts from reference TRBV5-1 and TRBJ2-1): KAGVTQTPRYLIKTRGQQVTLSCSPISGHRSVSWYQQTPGQGLQFLFEYFSETQRNKGNFPGRFSGRQFSNSRSEMNVSTLELGDSALYLCASSPGVLAVSYNEQFFGPGTRLTVL.

The table lists this clonotype with a few counts. The J gene is TRBJ1-5, the V gene TRBV29-1; 8 bases map to TRBD1. The CDR3 is 15 amino acids. V shed 6 bases and J 4 bases; nucleotides not matched to a gene: 11. Germline CDR1 is SQVTM and CDR2 is ANQGSEA. The CDR3 spells CSVGGTGTGNQPQHF. The CDR3 nucleotides are TGCAGCGTCGGGGGGACAGGCACTGGGAATCAGCCCCAGCATTTT.

This CDR3 reads CASSYSGTSGNTGELFF. CDR3 DNA sequence: TGTGCCAGCAGCTACTCCGGGACTAGCGGGAACACCGGGGAGCTGTTTTTT. V gene TRBV7-3 combines with J gene TRBJ2-2; 11 bases align to TRBD2. From germline, CDR1 is SGHTA and CDR2 FQGTGA. The V segment lost 4 bases and the J segment 1 base; nucleotides outside the gene matches: 5. This CDR3 has 17 residues.

The V call is TRBV27, the J call TRBJ1-1; D gene unclear. Germline V gene data show CDR1 as MNHEY and CDR2 as SMNVEV (reference sequence). The length of the CDR3 is 18 residues. Trimming shortened V by 7 bases and J by 10 bases, and 34 bases separated the two germline ends. DNA of the CDR3: TGTGCCAGCACCAGCACCGGATCATCCGGGCCTTCCATTGATGGAGCTTTCTTT. Its translation is CASTSTGSSGPSIDGAFF.

This clonotype was recorded many times. The genes are TRBV29-1 and TRBJ1-1, with TRBD1 matching 9 bases. Germline-derived CDR1 and CDR2 are SQVTM and ANQGSEA. V was clipped by 7 bases and J by 7 bases; unmatched bases: 4. The CDR3 runs 11 residues. CDR3 coding DNA: TGCAGCGATGGACAGGGGCTTGAAGCTTTCTTT. Amino acid sequence: CSDGQGLEAFF.

This chain joins TRBV6-5 and TRBJ2-6; D gene ambiguous. CDR3 size: 14 residues. V shed 7 bases and J shed 0 bases, with 7 bases lying between them. Germline lookup yields CDR1 MNHEY and CDR2 SVGAGI. The CDR3 here is CASKGSSGANVLTF. DNA for the CDR3: TGTGCCAGCAAGGGAAGCTCTGGGGCCAACGTCCTGACTTTC.

The rearrangement links TRBV24-1 to TRBJ2-2; maybe TRBD1 (5 bases). This CDR3 comprises 15 residues. Trimming removed 0 bases from V and 3 bases from J, with 7 bases in between. Germline CDR1 is KGHDR and CDR2 is SFDVKD. The CDR3 nucleotides are TGTGCCACCAGTGATTTGAGCAGGGACACCGGGGAGCTGTTTTTT. This translates into CATSDLSRDTGELFF.

CDR3 nucleotide sequence: TGCAGCGTTGCCGGGGAGTATAGCAATCAGCCCCAGCATTTT. This translates into CSVAGEYSNQPQHF. The chain carries TRBV29-1 and TRBJ1-5; no reliable D call. Germline CDR1 and CDR2: SQVTM and ANQGSEA. CDR3 length: 14 residues. Trimming cost V 4 bases and J 0 bases, with 10 bases left between them.

This clonotype was seen a few times. The genes are TRBV7-2 and TRBJ2-2, with 11 nucleotides matching TRBD2. CDR1 and CDR2 from the germline V gene are SGHTA and FQGNSA. Trimming at V came to 4 bases and at J to 6 bases, leaving 4 bases not matched to a gene. The CDR3 is made up of 15 amino acids. Written as DNA, the CDR3 is TGTGCCAGCAGCTGGACTAGCGGGTTCGCCGGGGAGCTGTTTTTT. Encoded protein: CASSWTSGFAGELFF.

This clonotype came up a few times. The chain employs TRBV12-3 or TRBV12-4 and TRBJ1-5; TRBD1 agrees at 8 bases. V lost 6 bases and J lost 4; bases outside the gene matches: 8. The CDR3 length is 15 residues. CDR3 in amino acids: CASSRGDRGNQPQHF. The CDR3 region has the DNA TGTGCCAGCAGCCGAGGCGACAGGGGTAATCAGCCCCAGCATTTT.

This clonotype was detected only a few times. This chain joins TRBV7-2 and TRBJ2-3; unclear D gene. Germline V gives CDR1 SGHTA, CDR2 FQGNSA. The CDR3 contains 14 residues. V lost 4 bases to trimming and J lost 2 bases, with 10 bases between them. In nucleotides, the CDR3 is TGTGCCAGCAGCTCCTCGTCCAACACAGATACGCAGTATTTT. It is translated as CASSSSSNTDTQYF.

This clonotype was counted many times. This chain joins TRBV7-2 and TRBJ2-3, with 7 bases identical to TRBD1. This CDR3 contains 15 residues. In germline, CDR1 is SGHTA, CDR2 FQGNSA. V lost 3 bases to trimming and J lost 2 bases; unmatched junction nucleotides: 5. This CDR3 reads CASSFRGQPTDTQYF. CDR3 sequence (DNA): TGTGCCAGCAGCTTTCGGGGACAGCCCACAGATACGCAGTATTTT.